A selection of T cell receptor beta chains follows, all from one sample in a study of OX40 agonist ivuxolimab in advanced cancers. Profiling relied on immunoSEQ multiplex PCR, and the TCRdb table lists in-frame clones only, not all of them. Among about 83,000 clones listed, over 80% were seen once. The starting material was CD4+ or CD8+ T cells sorted from blood, obtained in a trial of the OX40 agonist ivuxolimab. These TCRs come from an adult with an advanced solid tumor such as melanoma, head and neck, liver or kidney cancer. CDR3s include the opening cysteine and the closing phenylalanine or tryptophan. D genes are given only for firm matches.

d_gene | len | j_gene | v_gene | CDR3nt | CDR3aa
NA | 15 | TRBJ2-1 | TRBV6-6 | TGTGCCAGCAGTAGCCGGGTCGGATCCCGCAATGAGCAGTTCTTC | CASSSRVGSRNEQFF
NA | 14 | TRBJ1-1 | TRBV13 | TGTGCCAGCAGCTTAGAGGGATCTAGGACTGAAGCTTTCTTT | CASSLEGSRTEAFF
NA | 16 | TRBJ2-7 | TRBV7-9 | TGTGCCAGCAGCCCTAGGGGGGGGCCTGACGTGTACGAGCAGTACTTC | CASSPRGGPDVYEQYF
NA | 13 | TRBJ2-7 | TRBV19 | TGTGCCACTCGGGACCAATGGACACCTGAGCAGTACTTC | CATRDQWTPEQYF
NA | 16 | TRBJ2-2 | TRBV9 | TGTGCCAGCAGCGTAAAGGTCCAGGGGAACACCGGGGAGCTGTTTTTT | CASSVKVQGNTGELFF
NA | 17 | TRBJ1-4 | TRBV2 | TGTGCCAGCAGTGAAAGAATTCCTCATGGGGACTATGAAAAACTGTTTTTT | CASSERIPHGDYEKLFF
NA | 12 | TRBJ2-2 | TRBV13 | TGTGCCAGCAGCTTAACCACCGGGGAGCTGTTTTTT | CASSLTTGELFF
NA | 13 | TRBJ1-1 | TRBV21-1 | TGTGCCAGCAAGGCAGGATTGAACACTGAAGCTTTCTTT | CASKAGLNTEAFF
NA | 15 | TRBJ2-3 | TRBV28 | TGTGCCAGCAGTGCCGGGGACGGATTCACAGATACGCAGTATTTT | CASSAGDGFTDTQYF
NA | 14 | TRBJ2-5 | TRBV7-8 | TGTGCCAGCAGCCAGGGGGGGTTTCAAGAGACCCAGTACTTC | CASSQGGFQETQYF
NA | 13 | TRBJ1-2 | TRBV2 | TGTGCCAGCACCGTAGGGACACCCGCTATCTACACCTTC | CASTVGTPAIYTF
NA | 15 | TRBJ2-1 | TRBV2 | TGTGCCAGCAGTGCTATTGACACCCCATACAATGAGCAGTTCTTC | CASSAIDTPYNEQFF
NA | 16 | TRBJ1-5 | TRBV10-3 | TGTGCCATCAGCGTCGGGCCTCTAGATAGCAATCAGCCCCAGCATTTT | CAISVGPLDSNQPQHF